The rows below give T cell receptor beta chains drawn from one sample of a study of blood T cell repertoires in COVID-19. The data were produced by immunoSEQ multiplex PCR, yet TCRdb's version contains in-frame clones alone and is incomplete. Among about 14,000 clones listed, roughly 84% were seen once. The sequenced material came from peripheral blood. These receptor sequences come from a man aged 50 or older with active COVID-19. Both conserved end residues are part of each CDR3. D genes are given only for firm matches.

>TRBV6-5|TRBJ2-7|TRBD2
CASSSETSGRYEQYF
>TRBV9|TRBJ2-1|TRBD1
CASSVGRDRGLDEQFF
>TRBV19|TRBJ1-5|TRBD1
CASRKTGGGGQPQHF
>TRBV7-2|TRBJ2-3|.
CASSSRLASSTDTQYF
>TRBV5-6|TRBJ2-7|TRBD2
CASSFTHRGGYEQYF
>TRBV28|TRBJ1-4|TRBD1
CASSLFPGQTNEKLFF
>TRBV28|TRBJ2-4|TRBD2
CASSPGAAGGFLAKNIQYF
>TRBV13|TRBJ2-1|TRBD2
CASSSGLVINEQFF
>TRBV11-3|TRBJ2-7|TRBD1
CASSFGTGTEQYF
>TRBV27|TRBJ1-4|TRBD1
CASSFGTGREKLFF
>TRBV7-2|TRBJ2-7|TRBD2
CASSLGYSGELNYEQYF
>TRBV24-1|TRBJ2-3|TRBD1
CATSLGQGGDTQYF
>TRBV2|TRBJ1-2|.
CASSEALTAGPNYGYTF
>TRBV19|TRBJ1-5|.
CASSTRTAASNQPQHF
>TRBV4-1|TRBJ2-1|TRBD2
CASSPKATGLAGTPRLF
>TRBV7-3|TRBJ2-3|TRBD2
CASSPSGREDTQYF
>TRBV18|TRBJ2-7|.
CASSPRGQKNYEQYF
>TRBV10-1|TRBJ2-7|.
CASSEGETGYEQYF
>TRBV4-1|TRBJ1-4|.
CASSQEPGQGSEKLFF
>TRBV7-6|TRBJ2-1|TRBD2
CASSPNPGLGPEQFF